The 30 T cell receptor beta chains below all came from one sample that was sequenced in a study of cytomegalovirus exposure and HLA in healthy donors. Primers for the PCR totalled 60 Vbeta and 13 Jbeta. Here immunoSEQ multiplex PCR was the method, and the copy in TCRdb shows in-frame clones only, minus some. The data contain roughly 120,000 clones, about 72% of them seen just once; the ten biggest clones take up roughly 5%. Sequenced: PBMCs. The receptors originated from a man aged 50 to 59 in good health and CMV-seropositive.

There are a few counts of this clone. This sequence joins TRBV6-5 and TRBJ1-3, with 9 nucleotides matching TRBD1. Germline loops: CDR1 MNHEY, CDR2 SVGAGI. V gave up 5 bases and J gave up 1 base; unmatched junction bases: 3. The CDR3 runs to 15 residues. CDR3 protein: CASSADRGSGNTIYF. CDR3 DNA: TGTGCCAGCAGTGCGGACAGGGGATCTGGAAACACCATATATTTT.

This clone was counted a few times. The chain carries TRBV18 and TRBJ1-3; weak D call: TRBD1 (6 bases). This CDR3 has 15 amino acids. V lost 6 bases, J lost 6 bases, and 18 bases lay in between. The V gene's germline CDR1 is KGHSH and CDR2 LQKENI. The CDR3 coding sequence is TGTGCCAGCTCGCCTCCGGGACACCAAAAAAACACCATATATTTT. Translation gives CASSPPGHQKNTIYF.

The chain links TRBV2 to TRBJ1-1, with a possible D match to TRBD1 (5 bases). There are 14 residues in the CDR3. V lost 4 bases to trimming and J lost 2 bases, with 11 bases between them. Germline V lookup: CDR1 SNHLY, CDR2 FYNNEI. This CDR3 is CASSGDSLNTEAFF. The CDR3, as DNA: TGTGCCAGCAGTGGGGACTCATTAAACACTGAAGCTTTCTTT.

CDR3 protein: CASSFQGVNTEAFF. CDR3 DNA: TGTGCCAGCAGCTTTCAGGGGGTGAACACTGAAGCTTTCTTT. This chain joins TRBV5-8 and TRBJ1-1; 7 positions match TRBD1. V was pared by 2 bases and J by 0 bases, with 1 base of the junction left unmatched. Per germline, CDR1 SGHTS and CDR2 YDEGEE. The CDR3 runs 14 residues.

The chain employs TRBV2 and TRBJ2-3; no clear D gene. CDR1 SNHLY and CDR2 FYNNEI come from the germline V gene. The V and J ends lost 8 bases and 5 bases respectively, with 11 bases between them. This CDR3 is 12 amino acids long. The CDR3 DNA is TGTGCCAGCTTGAGGTCCGGAGATACGCAGTATTTT. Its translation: CASLRSGDTQYF. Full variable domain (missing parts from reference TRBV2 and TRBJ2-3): EPEVTQTPSHQVTQMGQEVILRCVPISNHLYFYWYRQILGQKVEFLVSFYNNEISEKSEIFDDQFSVERPDGSNFTLKIRSTKLEDSAMYFCASLRSGDTQYFGPGTRLTVL.

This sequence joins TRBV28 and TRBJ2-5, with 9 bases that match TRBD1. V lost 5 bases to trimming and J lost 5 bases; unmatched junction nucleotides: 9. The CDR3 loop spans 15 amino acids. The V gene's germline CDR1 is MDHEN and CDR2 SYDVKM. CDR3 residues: CASSRSGTGSETQYF. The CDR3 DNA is TGTGCCAGCAGTCGCTCCGGGACAGGGTCGGAGACCCAGTACTTC.

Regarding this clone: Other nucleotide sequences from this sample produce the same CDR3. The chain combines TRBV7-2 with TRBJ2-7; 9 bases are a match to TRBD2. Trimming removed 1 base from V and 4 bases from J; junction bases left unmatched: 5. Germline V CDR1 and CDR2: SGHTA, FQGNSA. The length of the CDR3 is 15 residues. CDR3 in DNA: TGTGCCAGCAGCTTAGGGGCTAGCGGGACTTACGAGCAGTACTTC. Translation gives CASSLGASGTYEQYF.

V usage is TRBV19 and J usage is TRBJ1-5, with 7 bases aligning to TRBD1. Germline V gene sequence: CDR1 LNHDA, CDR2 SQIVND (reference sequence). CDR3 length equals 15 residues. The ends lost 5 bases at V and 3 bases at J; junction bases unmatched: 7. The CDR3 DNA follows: TGTGCCAGTAGTTCGCTCGGGACAGCCAATCAGCCCCAGCATTTT. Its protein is CASSSLGTANQPQHF. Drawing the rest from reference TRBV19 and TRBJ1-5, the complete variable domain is DGGITQSPKYLFRKEGQNVTLSCEQNLNHDAMYWYRQDPGQGLRLIYYSQIVNDFQKGDIAEGYSVSREKKESFPLTVTSAQKNPTAFYLCASSSLGTANQPQHFGDGTRLSIL.

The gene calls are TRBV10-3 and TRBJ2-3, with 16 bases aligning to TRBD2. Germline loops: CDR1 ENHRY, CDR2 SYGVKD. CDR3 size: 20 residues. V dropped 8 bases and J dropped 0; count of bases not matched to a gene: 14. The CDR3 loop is CAIGRAAGTSGGASTDTQYF. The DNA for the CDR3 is TGTGCCATCGGGAGAGCGGCCGGGACTAGCGGGGGGGCGAGCACAGATACGCAGTATTTT.

CDR3 bases: TGCGCCAGCAGCTCCGGGACAGAAGTAGAAAAACTGTTTTTT. Translating it yields CASSSGTEVEKLFF. The rearrangement uses TRBV5-1 and TRBJ1-4, with TRBD1 matching 7 bases. Germline V gene lookup returns CDR1 SGHRS and CDR2 YFSETQ. The CDR3 totals 14 residues. J was trimmed by 8 bases and V by 3 bases; bases with no gene match: 7. The variable domain in full, completed from reference TRBV5-1 and TRBJ1-4, reads KAGVTQTPRYLIKTRGQQVTLSCSPISGHRSVSWYQQTPGQGLQFLFEYFSETQRNKGNFPGRFSGRQFSNSRSEMNVSTLELGDSALYLCASSSGTEVEKLFFGSGTQLSVL.

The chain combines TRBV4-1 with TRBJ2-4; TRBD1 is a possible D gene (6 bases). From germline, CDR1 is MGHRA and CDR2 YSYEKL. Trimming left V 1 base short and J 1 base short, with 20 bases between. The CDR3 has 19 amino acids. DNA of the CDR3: TGCGCCAGCAGCCAAGTAGGTTCCCGACAGGTTGCTGCCAAAAACATTCAGTACTTC. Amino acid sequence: CASSQVGSRQVAAKNIQYF.

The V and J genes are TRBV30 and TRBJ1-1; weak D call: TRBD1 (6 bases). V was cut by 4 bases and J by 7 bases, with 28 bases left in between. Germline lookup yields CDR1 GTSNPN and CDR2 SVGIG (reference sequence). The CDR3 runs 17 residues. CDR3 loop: CAWTPTRGSQVFSEAFF. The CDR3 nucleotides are TGTGCCTGGACCCCGACGAGGGGGTCGCAAGTCTTTAGTGAAGCTTTCTTT.

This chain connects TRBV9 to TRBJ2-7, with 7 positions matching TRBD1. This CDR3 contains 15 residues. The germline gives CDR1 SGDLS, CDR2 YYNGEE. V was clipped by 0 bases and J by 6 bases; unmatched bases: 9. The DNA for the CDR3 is TGTGCCAGCAGCGTAGACCCTTCCTCAGGGGGCGAGCAGTACTTC. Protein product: CASSVDPSSGGEQYF.

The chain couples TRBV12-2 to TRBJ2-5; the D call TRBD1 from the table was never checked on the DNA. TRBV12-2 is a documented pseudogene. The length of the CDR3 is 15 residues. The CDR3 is CASRLAGAEPVTQYF. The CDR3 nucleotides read TGTGCAAGTCGCTTAGCGGGGGCCGAGCCAGTGACCCAGTACTTC.

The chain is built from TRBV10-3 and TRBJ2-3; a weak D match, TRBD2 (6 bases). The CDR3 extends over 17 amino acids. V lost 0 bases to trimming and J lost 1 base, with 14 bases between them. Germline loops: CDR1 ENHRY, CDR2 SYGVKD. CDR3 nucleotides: TGTGCCATCAGTGAGTCGGGCGGGGCCGCACGCACAGATACGCAGTATTTT. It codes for CAISESGGAARTDTQYF.

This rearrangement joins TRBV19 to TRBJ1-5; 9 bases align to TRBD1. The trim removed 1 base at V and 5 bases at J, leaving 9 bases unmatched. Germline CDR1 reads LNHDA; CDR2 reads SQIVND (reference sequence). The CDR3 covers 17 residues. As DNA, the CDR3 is TGTGCCAGTAGTATAGGGAACCACAGGGGGCTGTATCAGCCCCAGCATTTT. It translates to CASSIGNHRGLYQPQHF. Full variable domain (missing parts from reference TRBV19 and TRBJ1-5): DGGITQSPKYLFRKEGQNVTLSCEQNLNHDAMYWYRQDPGQGLRLIYYSQIVNDFQKGDIAEGYSVSREKKESFPLTVTSAQKNPTAFYLCASSIGNHRGLYQPQHFGDGTRLSIL.

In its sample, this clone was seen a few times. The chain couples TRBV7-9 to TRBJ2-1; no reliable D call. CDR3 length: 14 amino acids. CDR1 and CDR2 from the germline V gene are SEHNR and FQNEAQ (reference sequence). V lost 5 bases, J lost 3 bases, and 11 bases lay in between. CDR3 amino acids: CASSPRSGYNEQFF. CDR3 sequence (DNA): TGTGCCAGCAGCCCGAGATCGGGCTACAATGAGCAGTTCTTC.

The chain's CDR3 is CASSPGTGGQMTNTEAFF. The CDR3 DNA follows: TGTGCCAGCAGCCCCGGGACAGGGGGCCAGATGACGAACACTGAAGCTTTCTTT. The rearrangement joins TRBV28 to TRBJ1-1; 12 positions agree with TRBD1. Trimming at V came to 6 bases and at J to 1 base, leaving 12 bases not matched to a gene. Per the germline V gene, CDR1 is MDHEN and CDR2 is SYDVKM. This CDR3 has 18 amino acids.

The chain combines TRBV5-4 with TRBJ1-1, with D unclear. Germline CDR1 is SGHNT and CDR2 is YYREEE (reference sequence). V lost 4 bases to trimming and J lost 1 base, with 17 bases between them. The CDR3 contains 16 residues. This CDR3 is CASSLDPGRRNTEAFF. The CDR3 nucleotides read TGTGCCAGCAGCCTGGACCCCGGGAGACGGAACACTGAAGCTTTCTTT.

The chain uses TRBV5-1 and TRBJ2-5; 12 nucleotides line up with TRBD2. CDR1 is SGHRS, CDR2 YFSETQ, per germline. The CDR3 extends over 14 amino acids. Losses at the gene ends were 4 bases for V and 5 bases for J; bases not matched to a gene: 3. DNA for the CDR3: TGCGCCAGCAGCCCGGGGACTAGCGGGGAGACCCAGTACTTC. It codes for CASSPGTSGETQYF.

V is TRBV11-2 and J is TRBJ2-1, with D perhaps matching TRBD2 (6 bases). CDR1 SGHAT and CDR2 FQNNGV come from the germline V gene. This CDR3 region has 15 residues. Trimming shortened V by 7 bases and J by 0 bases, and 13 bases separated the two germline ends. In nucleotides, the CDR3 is TGTGCCAGCATCCGCGGGACGAGCTCCTACAATGAGCAGTTCTTC. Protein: CASIRGTSSYNEQFF.

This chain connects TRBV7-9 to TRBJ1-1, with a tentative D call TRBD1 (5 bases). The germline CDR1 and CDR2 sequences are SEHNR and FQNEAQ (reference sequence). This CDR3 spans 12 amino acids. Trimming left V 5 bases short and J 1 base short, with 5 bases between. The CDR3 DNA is TGTGCCAGCAGCCAGGGGAACACTGAAGCTTTCTTT. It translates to CASSQGNTEAFF.

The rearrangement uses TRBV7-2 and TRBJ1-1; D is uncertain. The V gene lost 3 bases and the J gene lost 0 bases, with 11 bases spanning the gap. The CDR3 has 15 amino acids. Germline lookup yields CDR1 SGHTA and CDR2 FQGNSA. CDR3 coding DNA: TGTGCCAGCAGCTTGATCGGAGGGATGAACACTGAAGCTTTCTTT. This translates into CASSLIGGMNTEAFF.

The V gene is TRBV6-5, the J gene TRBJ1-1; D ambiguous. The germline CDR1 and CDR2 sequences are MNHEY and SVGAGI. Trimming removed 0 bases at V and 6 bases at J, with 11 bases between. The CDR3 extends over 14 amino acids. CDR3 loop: CASSYSALGAEAFF. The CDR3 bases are TGTGCCAGCAGTTACTCGGCCCTGGGAGCTGAAGCTTTCTTT.

The DNA for the CDR3 is TGCAGCGTCGCGGGACAGTTGAACACTGAAGCTTTCTTT. It yields the protein CSVAGQLNTEAFF. The gene calls are TRBV29-1 and TRBJ1-1; 7 nucleotides match TRBD1. The trim removed 6 bases at V and 0 bases at J, leaving 4 bases unmatched. Germline assignment: CDR1 SQVTM and CDR2 ANQGSEA. This CDR3 contains 13 residues.

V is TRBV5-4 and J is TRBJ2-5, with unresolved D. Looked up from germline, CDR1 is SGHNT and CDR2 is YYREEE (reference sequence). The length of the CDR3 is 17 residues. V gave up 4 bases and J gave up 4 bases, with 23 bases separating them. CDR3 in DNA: TGTGCCAGCAGCGTGGACCGATCAAGTGCGATTTTAGAGACCCAGTACTTC. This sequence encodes CASSVDRSSAILETQYF.

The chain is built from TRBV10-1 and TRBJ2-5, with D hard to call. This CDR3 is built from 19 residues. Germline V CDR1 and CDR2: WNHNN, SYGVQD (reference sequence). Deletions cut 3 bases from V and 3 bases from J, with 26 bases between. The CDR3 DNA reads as TGCGCCAGCAGTGATGGTCGGTTTGAGCTGTCGAAAAAAAAAGAGACCCAGTACTTC. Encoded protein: CASSDGRFELSKKKETQYF.

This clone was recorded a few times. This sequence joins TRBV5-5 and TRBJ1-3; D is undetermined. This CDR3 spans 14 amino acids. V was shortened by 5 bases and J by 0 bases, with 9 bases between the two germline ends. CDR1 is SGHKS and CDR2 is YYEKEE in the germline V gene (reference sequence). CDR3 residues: CASRGVFSGNTIYF. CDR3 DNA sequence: TGTGCCAGCAGAGGAGTTTTCTCTGGAAACACCATATATTTT.

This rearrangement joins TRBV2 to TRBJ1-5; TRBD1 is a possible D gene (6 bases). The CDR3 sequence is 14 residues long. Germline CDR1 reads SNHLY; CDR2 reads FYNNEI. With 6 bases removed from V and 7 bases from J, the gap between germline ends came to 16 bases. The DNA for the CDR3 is TGTGCCAGCAGGGAGAGGACCCAGGGGCAGCCCCAGCATTTT. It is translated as CASRERTQGQPQHF.

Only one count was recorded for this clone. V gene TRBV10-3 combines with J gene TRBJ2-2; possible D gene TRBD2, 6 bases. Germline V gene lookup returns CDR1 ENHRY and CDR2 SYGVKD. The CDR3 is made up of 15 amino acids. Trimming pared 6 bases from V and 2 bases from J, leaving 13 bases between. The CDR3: CAISHGTGNTGELFF. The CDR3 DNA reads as TGTGCCATCAGCCACGGGACTGGCAACACCGGGGAGCTGTTTTTT.